This T cell receptor (beta chain) was sequenced during a study of cytomegalovirus exposure and HLA in healthy donors. General study points: Sequencing likely produced, as an artifact, a cluster of highly shared sequence variants. One variant, a missense change in DCLRE1C, was linked in a later analysis to TCR beta V- and J-gene trimming. In vitro assays verified that three CMV-associated chains recognized CMV antigens specifically.

Note on this clone: Its antigen is unidentified.

Amplification used 60 Vbeta primers and 13 Jbeta primers. The repertoire was sequenced with immunoSEQ multiplex PCR; TCRdb's copy has only in-frame clones and lacks some. The table includes about 130,000 clones, approximately 80% detected once. The CDR3 length is 17 residues. Deletions cut 0 bases from V and 0 bases from J, with 9 bases between. Germline CDR1 LNHDA, CDR2 SQIVND (reference sequence). This chain uses TRBV19 with TRBJ1-6, with D hard to call. The sequenced sample consisted of PBMCs. The receptor was isolated from a middle-aged woman in good health and CMV-seronegative. CDR3: CASSIDLGSSYNSPLHF. Here the CDR3 DNA reads TGTGCCAGTAGTATAGATCTGGGCAGCTCCTATAATTCACCCCTCCACTTT.